The clone carrying this T cell receptor (beta chain) was detected ten times or more. This sample is part of a study of metastatic and nonmetastatic thyroid tumors. Study information: Both malignant and benign thyroid patients supplied peripheral blood and tumor or nodule tissue samples, across which the repertoires of these patients were then compared.

TCRdb reanalyzed the PCR reads with MiXCR. The data show about 28,000 clones, around 3.5% seen once. Thyroid surgery took place with no prior treatment in any patient. Sequenced sample: blood. The origin of this receptor is a male donor with papillary thyroid cancer or a benign thyroid nodule (not recorded which). Some clones in this sample may be carry-over from other donors' samples.

CDR3 DNA: TGCGCCAGCAGCCCTTGGTGGCTAGGACAGAGCCCCTACGAGCAGTACTTC. Amino acids: CASSPWWLGQSPYEQYF. V usage is TRBV4-1 and J usage is TRBJ2-7, with D perhaps TRBD1 (6 bases). Trimming removed 4 bases at V and 2 bases at J, with 21 bases between. In germline, CDR1 is MGHRA, CDR2 YSYEKL. This CDR3 is built from 17 residues.